The 31 T cell receptor beta chains below all came from one sample that was sequenced in a study of blood T cell repertoires in COVID-19. The assay was immunoSEQ multiplex PCR, and TCRdb's table has in-frame clones only and misses some. The data show over 70,000 clones, roughly 85% seen once. The material sequenced was peripheral blood. The source of these receptors is a man older than 75 with acute or convalescent COVID-19.

V gene TRBV5-1 combines with J gene TRBJ2-3; 11 bases align to TRBD2. After removal of 5 bases from V and 2 bases from J, the junction contained 4 bases not matched to a gene. Looked up from germline, CDR1 is SGHRS and CDR2 is YFSETQ. The CDR3 has 15 amino acids. In DNA, the CDR3 is TGCGCCAGCAGTCTACTAGCGGGAGTCACAGATACGCAGTATTTT. Amino acid sequence: CASSLLAGVTDTQYF.

DNA of the CDR3: TGTGCCAGCAGCCGGGACAGGGTCAACTATGGCTACACCTTC. Its protein product is CASSRDRVNYGYTF. The rearrangement uses TRBV3-1 (or the pseudogene TRBV3-2) and TRBJ1-2; 9 nucleotides line up with TRBD1. Germline values: CDR1 LGHDT, CDR2 YNNKEL (reference sequence). The CDR3 consists of 14 residues. V trimming: 4 bases; J trimming: 2 bases; junction bases outside the gene matches: 2.

This clone was seen a single time. The chain joins TRBV7-2 to TRBJ2-7; a weak D match, TRBD2 (5 bases). Per germline, CDR1 SGHTA and CDR2 FQGNSA. The CDR3 contains 15 residues. Trimming took 3 bases from V and 3 from J, leaving 15 bases between them. CDR3 DNA: TGTGCCAGCAGCTTTCCGCGGGTCACCTTCTACGAGCAGTACTTC. Translating it yields CASSFPRVTFYEQYF.

The CDR3 is CASSAPRQGARNEQFF. Written as DNA, the CDR3 is TGTGCCAGCAGCGCCCCGAGGCAGGGGGCTCGGAATGAGCAGTTCTTC. The chain combines TRBV11-2 with TRBJ2-1, with 8 positions matching TRBD1. Germline values: CDR1 SGHAT, CDR2 FQNNGV. The CDR3 has 16 residues. The V gene end was trimmed by 5 bases and the J gene end by 7 bases; junction bases not matched to a gene: 13. The full variable domain, its missing parts supplied by reference TRBV11-2 and TRBJ2-1, is EAGVAQSPRYKIIEKRQSVAFWCNPISGHATLYWYQQILGQGPKLLIQFQNNGVVDDSQLPKDRFSAERLKGVDSTLKIQPAKLEDSAVYLCASSAPRQGARNEQFFGPGTRLTVL.

This chain joins TRBV5-1 and TRBJ2-1, with TRBD2 identical over 11 bases. Per the germline V gene, CDR1 is SGHRS and CDR2 is YFSETQ. The V and J ends lost 0 bases and 6 bases, in that order; junction bases with no gene match: 11. This CDR3 is built from 18 residues. CDR3: CASSLEGPLAGGGNEQFF. Here the CDR3 DNA reads TGCGCCAGCAGCTTGGAAGGACCCCTAGCGGGGGGCGGCAATGAGCAGTTCTTC.

The rearrangement joins TRBV7-2 to TRBJ1-2; 10 bases agree with TRBD1. The CDR3 spans 17 residues. The germline gives CDR1 SGHTA, CDR2 FQGNSA. V gave up 5 bases and J gave up 4 bases; unmatched junction bases: 13. CDR3 sequence (DNA): TGTGCCAGCAGCCCCAGGACAGGGGGATTGGTTGGCTATGGCTACACCTTC. Translating it yields CASSPRTGGLVGYGYTF.

This chain joins TRBV7-2 and TRBJ1-5, with TRBD1 as a possible D gene (5 bases). This CDR3 spans 13 amino acids. V gave up 2 bases and J gave up 5 bases, with 7 bases separating them. Germline V gives CDR1 SGHTA, CDR2 FQGNSA. DNA of the CDR3: TGTGCCAGCAGCTTACAGACAGATCAGCCCCAGCATTTT. It codes for CASSLQTDQPQHF.

This clone showed up just once. V gene TRBV28 combines with J gene TRBJ2-7; tentative D call: TRBD2 (5 bases). The CDR3 runs to 14 residues. Germline V gene sequence: CDR1 MDHEN, CDR2 SYDVKM. Trimming took 8 bases from V and 5 from J, leaving 19 bases between them. The CDR3 sequence: CASVSSGLKNEQYF. Written as DNA, the CDR3 is TGTGCCAGCGTCTCTTCTGGACTTAAAAACGAGCAGTACTTC.

This rearrangement joins TRBV5-1 to TRBJ2-6; 7 nucleotides agree with TRBD1. The germline V gene encodes CDR1 SGHRS and CDR2 YFSETQ. This CDR3 region has 15 residues. V trimming: 5 bases; J trimming: 0 bases; junction bases outside the gene matches: 2. Here the CDR3 reads CASRRQGSGANVLTF. CDR3 nucleotide sequence: TGCGCCAGCAGGCGACAGGGCTCTGGGGCCAACGTCCTGACTTTC.

The chain has TRBV19 and TRBJ2-2; tentatively, D is TRBD1 (7 bases). Trimming left V 7 bases short and J 0 bases short, with 12 bases between. This CDR3 spans 15 amino acids. Germline V gene data show CDR1 as LNHDA and CDR2 as SQIVND (reference sequence). The CDR3 DNA reads as TGTGCCAGTATGTCAGGGGGGCCGAACACCGGGGAGCTGTTTTTT. As protein: CASMSGGPNTGELFF.

This chain joins TRBV4-3 and TRBJ2-2, with 9 positions matching TRBD1. This CDR3 contains 17 residues. Germline V CDR1 and CDR2: LGHNA, YSLEER. V dropped 4 bases and J dropped 8; count of bases not matched to a gene: 14. The CDR3 coding sequence is TGCGCCAGCAGCCGGGAACCGGGACAGGGCGGTTCGGGGGAGCTGTTTTTT. Protein: CASSREPGQGGSGELFF.

The rearrangement uses TRBV5-1 and TRBJ1-3; tentative D call: TRBD1 (5 bases). Trimming pared 4 bases from V and 2 bases from J, leaving 13 bases between. CDR3 length: 15 amino acids. Germline V CDR1 and CDR2: SGHRS, YFSETQ. Here the CDR3 reads CASSPAGGPGNTIYF. The CDR3 DNA follows: TGCGCCAGCAGCCCGGCGGGGGGTCCTGGAAACACCATATATTTT.

The chain couples TRBV24-1 to TRBJ2-1; 8 bases fit TRBD2. The CDR3 runs 16 residues. Looked up from germline, CDR1 is KGHDR and CDR2 is SFDVKD. Losses at the gene ends were 3 bases for V and 2 bases for J; bases not matched to a gene: 5. CDR3: CATSDARGGAYNEQFF. For the CDR3, the DNA is TGTGCCACCAGTGATGCACGGGGGGGCGCCTACAATGAGCAGTTCTTC.

V gene TRBV24-1 combines with J gene TRBJ2-5; 7 bases align to TRBD1. CDR3 length equals 15 residues. Germline-derived CDR1 and CDR2 are KGHDR and SFDVKD. Losses at the gene ends were 4 bases for V and 7 bases for J; bases not matched to a gene: 11. The CDR3 spells CATSDPGTASGTQYF. CDR3 coding DNA: TGTGCCACCAGTGACCCGGGGACAGCGTCAGGGACCCAGTACTTC.

The chain joins TRBV7-2 to TRBJ1-5; 8 positions agree with TRBD1. Trimming took 3 bases from V and 0 from J; bases not matched to a gene: 10. Germline V gene sequence: CDR1 SGHTA, CDR2 FQGNSA. This CDR3 has 18 amino acids. Written as DNA, the CDR3 is TGTGCCAGCAGCTTGCGGACAGGGCAGGGCGGTAGCAATCAGCCCCAGCATTTT. It yields the protein CASSLRTGQGGSNQPQHF.

The gene calls are TRBV6-2 or TRBV6-3 and TRBJ1-5, with D perhaps TRBD1 (5 bases). The CDR3 is 16 amino acids. CDR1 and CDR2 (germline): MNHEY, SVGEGT. The V end was cut by 0 bases, the J end by 5 bases, with 14 bases between. The CDR3 DNA reads TGTGCCAGCAGTTACTCGACCCGGGGGGACGATCAGCCCCAGCATTTT. Translation: CASSYSTRGDDQPQHF.

V is TRBV27 and J is TRBJ2-7, with D hard to call. Trimming left V 5 bases short and J 1 base short, with 9 bases between. The CDR3 is 13 amino acids. From germline, CDR1 is MNHEY and CDR2 SMNVEV (reference sequence). In DNA, the CDR3 is TGTGCCAGCAGTCTGACACGATCCTACGAGCAGTACTTC. This translates into CASSLTRSYEQYF.

The rearrangement links TRBV19 to TRBJ1-5, with no clear D. Germline V CDR1 and CDR2: LNHDA, SQIVND (reference sequence). V was pared by 9 bases and J by 4 bases, with 10 bases between. The CDR3 is 12 amino acids. The CDR3 DNA sequence: TGTGCCAGCGGACTGGGTAATCAGCCCCAGCATTTT. Its protein product is CASGLGNQPQHF. Based on the CDR3 plus reference TRBV19 and TRBJ1-5, the full variable domain is DGGITQSPKYLFRKEGQNVTLSCEQNLNHDAMYWYRQDPGQGLRLIYYSQIVNDFQKGDIAEGYSVSREKKESFPLTVTSAQKNPTAFYLCASGLGNQPQHFGDGTRLSIL.

The V gene is TRBV6-4, the J gene TRBJ1-6; D remains unclear. Trimming took off 2 bases at V and 7 bases at J, with 6 bases between the two ends. The length of the CDR3 is 13 residues. Germline-derived CDR1 and CDR2 are MRHNA and SNTAGT. The CDR3 reads CASSDTGNSPLHF. The CDR3 DNA reads TGTGCCAGCAGTGACACGGGGAATTCACCCCTCCACTTT.

This chain joins TRBV14 and TRBJ2-7; 7 nucleotides agree with TRBD2. Trimming at V came to 1 base and at J to 0 bases, leaving 3 bases not matched to a gene. Germline loops: CDR1 SGHDN, CDR2 FVKESK. This CDR3 has 15 amino acids. The CDR3 is CASSQGGGSSYEQYF. In DNA, the CDR3 is TGTGCCAGCAGCCAAGGGGGCGGGAGCTCCTACGAGCAGTACTTC.

The chain joins TRBV20-1 to TRBJ1-4; D perhaps matches TRBD1 (5 bases). The CDR3 contains 11 residues. V lost 4 bases to trimming and J lost 8 bases, with 8 bases between them. Per germline, CDR1 DFQATT and CDR2 SNEGSKA (reference sequence). CDR3 coding DNA: TGCAGTGCTACCGGGGGAGAAAAACTGTTTTTT. Translated: CSATGGEKLFF.

The rearrangement joins TRBV24-1 to TRBJ1-5, with D possibly TRBD1 on 6 matching bases. V lost 5 bases, J lost 4 bases, and 11 bases lay in between. This CDR3 comprises 14 residues. Germline V gene data show CDR1 as KGHDR and CDR2 as SFDVKD. The CDR3 sequence: CATSGTDSNQPQHF. CDR3 nucleotide sequence: TGTGCCACCAGTGGAACGGACAGTAATCAGCCCCAGCATTTT.

V and J are TRBV11-2 and TRBJ2-7; 12 nucleotides match TRBD2. Germline loops: CDR1 SGHAT, CDR2 FQNNGV. Germline trimming cut 4 bases from V and 1 base from J; bases unmatched to any gene: 5. This CDR3 is 16 amino acids long. CDR3 DNA sequence: TGTGCCAGCAGCTCCGAGACTAGCGGGGGTTCCTACGAGCAGTACTTC. It specifies CASSSETSGGSYEQYF.

V gene TRBV7-2 combines with J gene TRBJ2-5, with a possible D match to TRBD2 (6 bases). The germline gives CDR1 SGHTA, CDR2 FQGNSA. This CDR3 contains 14 residues. Trimming removed 0 bases from V and 5 bases from J, with 10 bases in between. As DNA, the CDR3 is TGTGCCAGCAGCTTAGCGGGGGGAAGGGAGACCCAGTACTTC. This gives the protein CASSLAGGRETQYF.

The chain is built from TRBV6-6 and TRBJ2-1, with a tentative D call TRBD1 (6 bases). Per germline, CDR1 MNHNY and CDR2 SVGAGI (reference sequence). This CDR3 is 15 amino acids long. V was clipped by 7 bases and J by 4 bases, with 17 bases between them. CDR3 protein: CASTTPGDNYNEQFF. The CDR3 DNA reads TGTGCCAGCACGACACCAGGGGACAATTACAATGAGCAGTTCTTC.

The chain recombines TRBV5-4 with TRBJ2-3; 8 nucleotides align to TRBD2. The CDR3 totals 15 residues. With 3 bases clipped from V and 2 bases from J, the junction kept 5 bases outside the gene matches. CDR1 is SGHNT, CDR2 YYREEE, per germline (reference sequence). The CDR3 coding sequence is TGTGCCAGCAGCTCAACTAGCGGCCCCACAGATACGCAGTATTTT. Its protein is CASSSTSGPTDTQYF.

This rearrangement joins TRBV28 to TRBJ1-2, with TRBD1 identical over 7 bases. Trimming took 3 bases from V and 8 from J; bases not matched to a gene: 9. Per germline, CDR1 MDHEN and CDR2 SYDVKM. The CDR3 spans 14 residues. CDR3 residues: CASSLLTGERGYTF. The CDR3 DNA reads TGTGCCAGCAGTTTGTTAACAGGGGAAAGGGGCTACACCTTC.

The chain uses TRBV5-5 and TRBJ1-2; possible D gene TRBD1, 6 bases. The CDR3 spans 14 residues. In germline, CDR1 is SGHKS, CDR2 YYEKEE (reference sequence). Trimming cost V 0 bases and J 3 bases, with 9 bases left between them. In nucleotides, the CDR3 is TGTGCCAGCAGCTTGGTTGGGACATACTATGGCTACACCTTC. Its protein product is CASSLVGTYYGYTF. Drawing the rest from reference TRBV5-5 and TRBJ1-2, the complete variable domain is DAGVTQSPTHLIKTRGQQVTLRCSPISGHKSVSWYQQVLGQGPQFIFQYYEKEERGRGNFPDRFSARQFPNYSSELNVNALLLGDSALYLCASSLVGTYYGYTFGSGTRLTVV.

CDR3 loop: CASSQGLAGGHNEQFF. The CDR3 DNA follows: TGTGCCAGCAGCCAGGGGCTAGCGGGGGGCCACAATGAGCAGTTCTTC. The rearrangement links TRBV3-1 (or the pseudogene TRBV3-2) to TRBJ2-1, with 11 bases matching TRBD2. V shed 3 bases, J shed 5 bases, and the junction held 6 bases outside the gene matches. Germline V gene sequence: CDR1 LGHDT, CDR2 YNNKEL (reference sequence). The CDR3 is 16 amino acids.

This clone was recorded only once. The V call is TRBV5-1, the J call TRBJ1-1; D is undetermined. CDR1 SGHRS and CDR2 YFSETQ come from the germline V gene. V lost 1 base to trimming and J lost 4 bases, with 8 bases between them. CDR3 length equals 13 residues. Here the CDR3 DNA reads TGCGCCAGCAGCTTGAGCCCCACCACTGAAGCTTTCTTT. Its protein product is CASSLSPTTEAFF.

This clone was recorded a few times. V and J are TRBV7-9 and TRBJ1-2; the match to TRBD1 covers 9 bases. This CDR3 is 13 amino acids long. V dropped 4 bases and J dropped 8; count of bases not matched to a gene: 5. CDR1 is SEHNR and CDR2 is FQNEAQ in the germline V gene (reference sequence). The CDR3 reads CASSWGTGRGYTF. CDR3 DNA sequence: TGTGCCAGCAGCTGGGGGACAGGGAGAGGCTACACCTTC.